This TCR beta chain stems from a study of T cell responses to AZD1222 COVID-19 vaccine. Sequenced by immunoSEQ multiplex PCR; TCRdb stores in-frame clones only, minus some. The repertoire holds nearly 110,000 clones, about 85% seen once, with 4.8% in the top ten. Comment on this clone: Its antigen remains unknown.

V lost 1 base to trimming and J lost 4 bases; unmatched junction nucleotides: 2. The CDR3 totals 16 residues. Looked up from germline, CDR1 is MRHNA and CDR2 is SNTAGT. General observations from the study: Breadth and depth of Spike-specific TCRs rose after two AZD1222 doses.

The chain carries TRBV6-4 and TRBJ2-3, with 13 bases fitting TRBD2. This specimen was peripheral blood, taken 28 days after the second AZD1222 dose. This sequence was found in an adult who received the AZD1222 COVID-19 vaccine. For the CDR3, the DNA is TGTGCCAGCAGTGACTTAACTAGCGGGGGGGCAGATACGCAGTATTTT. It is translated as CASSDLTSGGADTQYF.